These 18 T cell receptor beta chains originate from one sample sequenced in a study of patients and donors after allogeneic stem cell transplantation. TCRdb used MiXCR to reprocess the RT-PCR reads, holding one entry per CDR3 protein. The profile shows about 410,000 distinct CDR3 sequences, approximately 16% of them singletons. Sequencing used blood, either unsorted or a sorted T cell fraction (not recorded which). The receptors come from a human donor who was either an allogeneic HSCT recipient or a stem cell or donor lymphocyte infusion donor (not recorded which). It is not recorded whose cells these are; they may come from a transplant donor.

This clonotype was found a few times. The J gene is TRBJ1-5, the V gene TRBV3-1; D gene uncertain. The CDR3 loop spans 14 amino acids. The ends were cut back, 1 base at V and 4 bases at J, with 8 bases in the middle. CDR1 is LGHDT and CDR2 is YNNKEL in the germline V gene (reference sequence). CDR3 DNA sequence: TGTGCCAGCAGCCAAGCTAGGCGAAATCAGCCCCAGCATTTT. This codes for CASSQARRNQPQHF.

This clonotype was detected only a few times. The chain carries TRBV5-1 and TRBJ2-1; 8 bases agree with TRBD2. The CDR3 is 19 residues long. Germline V gene data show CDR1 as SGHRS and CDR2 as YFSETQ. V shed 0 bases, J shed 0 bases, and the junction held 11 bases outside the gene matches. Written as DNA, the CDR3 is TGCGCCAGCAGCTTGGAAGCGGCTAGGGGACTAGTCTCCTACAATGAGCAGTTCTTC. This encodes CASSLEAARGLVSYNEQFF.

This clonotype was seen more than once but under ten times. Written as DNA, the CDR3 is TGTGCCAGCAGCCTCCTAGCGGGAGCAGCTAATGAGCAGTTCTTC. Translation gives CASSLLAGAANEQFF. The V gene is TRBV5-6, the J gene TRBJ2-1; 10 nucleotides line up with TRBD2. The CDR3 totals 15 residues. Trimming removed 4 bases from V and 7 bases from J; junction bases left unmatched: 8. Germline V gene data show CDR1 as SGHDT and CDR2 as YYEEEE.

This clonotype came up many times. The V and J genes are TRBV20-1 and TRBJ2-1; tentatively, D is TRBD2 (5 bases). Trimming took 5 bases from V and 3 from J, leaving 8 bases between them. The CDR3 runs to 12 residues. CDR1 and CDR2 (germline): DFQATT, SNEGSKA (reference sequence). The CDR3 DNA sequence: TGCAGTGCTCCCCGGGACTACAATGAGCAGTTCTTC. Protein sequence: CSAPRDYNEQFF.

This clonotype was picked up one time. V usage is TRBV9 and J usage is TRBJ2-7; the D call may be TRBD1 or TRBD2 (5 bases each). V lost 0 bases and J lost 6, with 13 bases in between. The CDR3 consists of 14 residues. Germline assignment: CDR1 SGDLS and CDR2 YYNGEE. CDR3 DNA sequence: TGTGCCAGCAGCGTAGCTGGGGGAGTACCCGAGCAGTACTTC. It encodes CASSVAGGVPEQYF.

This sequence joins TRBV12-3 or TRBV12-4 and TRBJ2-7; TRBD1 is a possible D gene (5 bases). Deletions cut 4 bases from V and 8 bases from J, with 9 bases between. The CDR3 has 11 amino acids. The CDR3 DNA follows: TGTGCCAGCAGTTCAGGGAACCAGCAGTACTTC. Protein sequence: CASSSGNQQYF.

This clonotype came up a few times. This chain joins TRBV15 and TRBJ2-5, with D maybe TRBD2 (6 bases). Between the trimmed V and J ends, which lost 0 bases and 7 bases, there was a span of 15 bases. The CDR3 length is 15 residues. Germline V CDR1 and CDR2: LNHNV, YYDKDF (reference sequence). This CDR3 is CATSREEGNRGTQYF. Here the CDR3 DNA reads TGTGCCACCAGCAGAGAGGAGGGGAATCGGGGGACCCAGTACTTC.

This clonotype was recorded at least ten times. V usage is TRBV12-3 or TRBV12-4 and J usage is TRBJ2-2; 9 bases are a match to TRBD2. CDR3 length: 16 amino acids. V shed 3 bases, J shed 4 bases, and the junction held 6 bases outside the gene matches. Here the CDR3 DNA reads TGTGCCAGCAGTTTCGGCGGGAGGGATGGCACCGGGGAGCTGTTTTTT. Encoded protein: CASSFGGRDGTGELFF.

V usage is TRBV9 and J usage is TRBJ2-2; D might be TRBD2 (5 bases). This CDR3 has 13 residues. V gave up 3 bases and J gave up 5 bases, with 8 bases separating them. CDR1 is SGDLS and CDR2 is YYNGEE in the germline V gene. CDR3 sequence: CASSAWETGELFF. Written as DNA, the CDR3 is TGTGCCAGCAGCGCTTGGGAGACCGGGGAGCTGTTTTTT. Drawing the rest from reference TRBV9 and TRBJ2-2, the complete variable domain is DSGVTQTPKHLITATGQRVTLRCSPRSGDLSVYWYQQSLDQGLQFLIQYYNGEERAKGNILERFSAQQFPDLHSELNLSSLELGDSALYFCASSAWETGELFFGEGSRLTVL.

This clonotype turned up a few times. The genes are TRBV9 and TRBJ1-2, with no clear D. Germline values: CDR1 SGDLS, CDR2 YYNGEE. V was trimmed by 4 bases and J by 4 bases, leaving 5 bases between them. The CDR3 totals 11 residues. The CDR3 protein is CASSSIYGYTF. The CDR3 DNA reads TGTGCCAGCAGCTCGATCTATGGCTACACCTTC.

The V call is TRBV5-1, the J call TRBJ2-7; 8 bases match TRBD2. V shed 0 bases, J shed 5 bases, and the junction held 10 bases outside the gene matches. The CDR3 contains 16 residues. Germline V gene sequence: CDR1 SGHRS, CDR2 YFSETQ. CDR3 in amino acids: CASSLVGSGIRDEQYF. Here the CDR3 DNA reads TGCGCCAGCAGCTTGGTGGGTAGCGGGATCCGGGACGAGCAGTACTTC.

The chain couples TRBV30 to TRBJ1-1; D uncertain. The germline V gene encodes CDR1 GTSNPN and CDR2 SVGIG (reference sequence). CDR3 length: 15 residues. The V gene lost 0 bases and the J gene lost 1 base, with 12 bases spanning the gap. The CDR3 nucleotides are TGTGCCTGGAGTGTAAGGGCCAGTGGGAACACTGAAGCTTTCTTT. It is translated as CAWSVRASGNTEAFF.

This clonotype was observed a few times. V gene TRBV13 combines with J gene TRBJ2-1, with TRBD2 matching 11 bases. The CDR3 spans 16 residues. Germline trimming cut 3 bases from V and 3 bases from J; bases unmatched to any gene: 4. Germline assignment: CDR1 PRHDT and CDR2 FYEKMQ (reference sequence). This CDR3 reads CASSFQTSGGYNEQFF. CDR3 nucleotide sequence: TGTGCCAGCAGCTTCCAAACTAGCGGGGGCTACAATGAGCAGTTCTTC.

There are a few counts of this clonotype. The rearrangement uses TRBV7-2 and TRBJ1-1; no firm D call. Per the germline V gene, CDR1 is SGHTA and CDR2 is FQGNSA. Trimming left V 2 bases short and J 5 bases short, with 9 bases between. The CDR3 spans 13 residues. The CDR3 DNA sequence: TGTGCCAGCAGCTTACTCGATGGAACTGAAGCTTTCTTT. It yields the protein CASSLLDGTEAFF.

This clonotype occurred a few times. The chain joins TRBV29-1 to TRBJ2-3; D gene ambiguous. CDR3 length: 16 residues. CDR1 SQVTM and CDR2 ANQGSEA come from the germline V gene. V lost 0 bases, J lost 0 bases, and 13 bases lay in between. DNA of the CDR3: TGCAGCGTTGAAGAGAGGAAAGAATTTAGCACAGATACGCAGTATTTT. It yields the protein CSVEERKEFSTDTQYF.

There are many counts of this clonotype. V is TRBV24-1 and J is TRBJ2-1; unclear D gene. This CDR3 contains 15 residues. Germline lookup yields CDR1 KGHDR and CDR2 SFDVKD. Trimming removed 3 bases at V and 6 bases at J, with 14 bases between. The CDR3 DNA reads TGTGCCACCAGTGATCTGGGAACGTACGCCAATGAGCAGTTCTTC. It is translated as CATSDLGTYANEQFF.

This clonotype showed up just a few times. The chain joins TRBV4-1 to TRBJ2-3, with D perhaps matching TRBD1 (6 bases). V lost 4 bases and J lost 2, with 13 bases in between. Germline assignment: CDR1 MGHRA and CDR2 YSYEKL. This CDR3 has 15 amino acids. CDR3 DNA sequence: TGCGCCAGCAGCCCCCAACAGGGTCCCACAGATACGCAGTATTTT. Translating it yields CASSPQQGPTDTQYF.

This clonotype was observed many times. The V gene is TRBV5-1, the J gene TRBJ2-5, with no clear D. Trimming took 2 bases from V and 1 from J, leaving 6 bases between them. This CDR3 is 13 amino acids long. The germline V gene encodes CDR1 SGHRS and CDR2 YFSETQ. DNA for the CDR3: TGCGCCAGCAGCTTACCCCTCCAAGAGACCCAGTACTTC. Translated, it gives CASSLPLQETQYF. The whole variable domain, remainder taken from reference TRBV5-1 and TRBJ2-5, is KAGVTQTPRYLIKTRGQQVTLSCSPISGHRSVSWYQQTPGQGLQFLFEYFSETQRNKGNFPGRFSGRQFSNSRSEMNVSTLELGDSALYLCASSLPLQETQYFGPGTRLLVL.